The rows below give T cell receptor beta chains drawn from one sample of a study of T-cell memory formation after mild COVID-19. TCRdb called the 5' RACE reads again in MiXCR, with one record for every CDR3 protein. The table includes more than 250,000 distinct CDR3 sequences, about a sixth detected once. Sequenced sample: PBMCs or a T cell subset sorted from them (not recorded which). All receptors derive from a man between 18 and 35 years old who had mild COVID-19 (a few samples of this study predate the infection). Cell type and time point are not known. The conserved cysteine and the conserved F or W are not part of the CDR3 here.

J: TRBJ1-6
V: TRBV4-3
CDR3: ASSQDSRDSPLH

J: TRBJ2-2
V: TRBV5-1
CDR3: ASSLVAGSNTGELF

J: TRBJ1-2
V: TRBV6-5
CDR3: ASSYGGPNYGYT

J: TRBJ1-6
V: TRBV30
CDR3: AWSVVRGGSPLH

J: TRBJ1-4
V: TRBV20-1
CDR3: SASPGQGKEKLF

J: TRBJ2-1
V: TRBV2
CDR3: ASRQPTYNEQF

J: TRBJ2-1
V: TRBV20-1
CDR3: SGVKGSGGEQF

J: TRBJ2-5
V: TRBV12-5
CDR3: ASGWQGATETQY

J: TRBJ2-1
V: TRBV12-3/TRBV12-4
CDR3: AAAPSGGGNEQF

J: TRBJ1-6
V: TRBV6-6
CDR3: ASSYDPGSGGRKGSPLH

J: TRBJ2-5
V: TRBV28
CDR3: ASSLFLASSETQY

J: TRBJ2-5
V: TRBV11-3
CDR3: ASSPAAQETQY

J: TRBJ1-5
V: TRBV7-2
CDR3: ASSLDRVGQPQH

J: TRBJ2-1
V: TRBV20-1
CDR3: SAPAQQAHNEQF

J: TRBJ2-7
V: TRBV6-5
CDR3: ASSYSGVGGEQY

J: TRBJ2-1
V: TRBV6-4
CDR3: ASAKDAGYEQF

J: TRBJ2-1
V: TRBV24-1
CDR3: ATSDSSGTGAHNEQF

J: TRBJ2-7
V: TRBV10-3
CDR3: AISVVDFKYEQY

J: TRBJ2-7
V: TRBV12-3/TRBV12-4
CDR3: ASGQPAVYEQY

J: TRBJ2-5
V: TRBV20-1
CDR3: SYPSGETQY

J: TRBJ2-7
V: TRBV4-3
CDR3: ASSHILTDYEQY

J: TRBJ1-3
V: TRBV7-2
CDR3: ASSGDLGVVEH

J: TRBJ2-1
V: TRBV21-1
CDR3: ASSKEAGYNEQF

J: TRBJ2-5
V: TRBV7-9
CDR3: ATGYGY

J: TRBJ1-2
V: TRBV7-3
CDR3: ASSLDGQTYGYT

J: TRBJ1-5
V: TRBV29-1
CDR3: SVQGRGNQPQH

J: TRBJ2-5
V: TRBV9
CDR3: ASSVDGMGQGETQY

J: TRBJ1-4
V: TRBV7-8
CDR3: ASSLTGYEKLF

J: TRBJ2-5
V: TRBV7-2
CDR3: ASSIWTGAQETQY

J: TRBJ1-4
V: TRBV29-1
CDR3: SACFPGQGSNEKLF

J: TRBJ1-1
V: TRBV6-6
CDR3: ASSTGGRGVPEAF

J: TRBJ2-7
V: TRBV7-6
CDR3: ASSSASFPGLMGLEQY

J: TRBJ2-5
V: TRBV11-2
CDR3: ASSAGLAEPVAQY

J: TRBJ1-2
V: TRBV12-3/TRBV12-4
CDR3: ASSPQSGHDGYT

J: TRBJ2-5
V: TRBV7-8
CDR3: ASSIGTGLETQY

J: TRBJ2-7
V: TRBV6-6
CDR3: ASSDPGQGYEQY

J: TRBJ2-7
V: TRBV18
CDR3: ASSSYGEQY

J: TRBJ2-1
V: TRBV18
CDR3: ASSPEDRGNNEQF

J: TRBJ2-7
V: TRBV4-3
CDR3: ASSQDLFGGPYEQY

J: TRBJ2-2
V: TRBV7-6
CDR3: ASSLGQNRELF

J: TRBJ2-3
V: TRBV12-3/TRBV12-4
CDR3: ASSTRRDTQY

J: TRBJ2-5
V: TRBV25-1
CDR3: ASSDELAQETQY

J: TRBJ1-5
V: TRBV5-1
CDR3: ASSLGDGRNQPQH

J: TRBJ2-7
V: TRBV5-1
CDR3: ASRPTGLGEQY

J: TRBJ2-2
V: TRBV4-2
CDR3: ASSQERNLYTGELF

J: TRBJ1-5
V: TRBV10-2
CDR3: ASSDSGGWPQH

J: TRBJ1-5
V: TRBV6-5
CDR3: ASSYRRGQPQH

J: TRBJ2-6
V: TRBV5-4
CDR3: ASSLDGLVAGANVLT

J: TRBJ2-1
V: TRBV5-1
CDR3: ASSFGRGAYNEQF

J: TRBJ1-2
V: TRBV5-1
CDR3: ASSEGTGDGYT